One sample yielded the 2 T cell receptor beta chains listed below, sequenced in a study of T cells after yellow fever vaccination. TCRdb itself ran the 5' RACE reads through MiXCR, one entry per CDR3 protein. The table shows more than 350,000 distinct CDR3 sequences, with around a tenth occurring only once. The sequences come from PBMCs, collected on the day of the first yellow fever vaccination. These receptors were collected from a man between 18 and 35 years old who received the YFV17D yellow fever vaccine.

CDR3 DNA sequence: TGTGCCAGCAGTTTACGGGACCGATACGTC. The encoded protein is CASSLRDRYV. This chain links TRBV28 with TRBJ2-7; D may be TRBD1 or TRBD2 (5 bases each). V lost 2 bases and J lost 13, with 9 bases in between. CDR3 length: 10 amino acids. Germline V gene data show CDR1 as MDHEN and CDR2 as SYDVKM.

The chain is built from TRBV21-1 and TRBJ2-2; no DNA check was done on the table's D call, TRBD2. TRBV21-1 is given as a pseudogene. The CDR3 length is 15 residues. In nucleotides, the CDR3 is TGTGCCAGCAGCGAGGGACAGCCGGGAACCGGGGAGCTGTTTTTT. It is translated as CASSEGQPGTGELFF.